This TCR beta chain stems from a study of identical twins. General study results and limits: The analysis was cross-sectional rather than longitudinal within donors. Invariant T cells like MAIT and iNKT could partly confound the zero-insertion analyses.

The V end lost 3 bases, the J end lost 4 bases, and 9 bases lay between the germline ends. Germline V CDR1 and CDR2: GTSNPN, SVGIG (reference sequence). The CDR3 spans 12 residues. The cDNA had a unique molecular identifier and a template-switch universal primer site. TCRdb passed the 5' RACE reads through MiXCR, listing each CDR3 protein once. The top ten clones hold under 0.35% of a sample with 1.5 million to 2 million distinct CDR3 sequences, under 35% of them seen once. There are a few counts of this clonotype. Its antigen is still unknown. V gene TRBV30 combines with J gene TRBJ1-2; D gene unclear. Sequencing was done on a sample of cord blood. The clonotype comes from a newborn girl in good health. CDR3 residues: CAWRKMGYGYTF. The CDR3 DNA reads as TGTGCCTGGAGAAAGATGGGCTATGGCTACACCTTC.